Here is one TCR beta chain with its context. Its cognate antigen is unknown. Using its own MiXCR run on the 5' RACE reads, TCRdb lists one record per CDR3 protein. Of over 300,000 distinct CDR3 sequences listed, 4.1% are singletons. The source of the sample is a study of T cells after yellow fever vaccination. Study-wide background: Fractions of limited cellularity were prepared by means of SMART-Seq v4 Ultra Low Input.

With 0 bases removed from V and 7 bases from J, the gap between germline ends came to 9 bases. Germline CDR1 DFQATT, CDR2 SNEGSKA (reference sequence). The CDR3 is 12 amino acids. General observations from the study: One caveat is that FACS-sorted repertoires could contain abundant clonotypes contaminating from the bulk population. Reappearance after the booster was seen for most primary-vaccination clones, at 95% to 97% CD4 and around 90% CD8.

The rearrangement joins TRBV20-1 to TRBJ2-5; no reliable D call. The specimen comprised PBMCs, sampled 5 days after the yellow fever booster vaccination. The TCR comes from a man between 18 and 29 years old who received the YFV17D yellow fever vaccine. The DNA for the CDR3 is TGCAGTGCTAGAGACTCCCGAGGGACCCAGTACTTC. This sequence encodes CSARDSRGTQYF.